This T cell receptor (beta chain) is from a study of blood T cell repertoires in COVID-19. In germline, CDR1 is MGHRA, CDR2 YSYEKL. The CDR3 length is 17 residues. Trimming at V came to 0 bases and at J to 4 bases, leaving 8 bases not matched to a gene. Followed over time, Seattle patients had been enrolled while infection was active. Libraries were prepared by immunoSEQ multiplex PCR; TCRdb keeps only in-frame clonotypes and omits some of them. The profile shows roughly 130,000 clones, about 88% of them singletons. Sequencing used peripheral blood. This TCR was recovered from a man aged 55 to 70 with COVID-19, enrolled during active disease. This chain links TRBV4-1 with TRBJ1-5, with 8 nucleotides matching TRBD1. In nucleotides, the CDR3 is TGCGCCAGCAGCCAAGATCTTGGGACAGGAGCGAATCAGCCCCAGCATTTT. This gives the protein CASSQDLGTGANQPQHF.